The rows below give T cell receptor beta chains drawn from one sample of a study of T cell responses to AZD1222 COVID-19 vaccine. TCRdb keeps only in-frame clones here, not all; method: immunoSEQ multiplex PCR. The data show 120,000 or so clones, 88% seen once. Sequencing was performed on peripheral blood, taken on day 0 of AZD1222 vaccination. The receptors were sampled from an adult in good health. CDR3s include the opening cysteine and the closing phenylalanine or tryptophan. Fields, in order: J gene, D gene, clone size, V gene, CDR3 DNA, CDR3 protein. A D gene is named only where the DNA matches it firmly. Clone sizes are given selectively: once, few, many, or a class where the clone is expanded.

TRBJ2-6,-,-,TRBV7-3,TGTGCCAGCAGCTTAACCCCTTCGGCCAACGTCCTGACTTTC,CASSLTPSANVLTF
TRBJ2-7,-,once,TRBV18,TGTGCCAGCTCACCCCCTTCCTACGAGCAGTACTTC,CASSPPSYEQYF
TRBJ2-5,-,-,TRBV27,TGTGCCAGCAGTTTACGTCAGGGACGAGAGACCCAGTACTTC,CASSLRQGRETQYF
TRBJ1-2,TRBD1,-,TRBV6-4,TGTGCCAGCAGTTCAGGGGGCGCCGGCTACACCTTC,CASSSGGAGYTF
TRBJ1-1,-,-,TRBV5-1,TGCGCCAGCAGACCCCAGGGGATCCGTCGGGGCTTGAACACTGAAGCTTTCTTT,CASRPQGIRRGLNTEAFF
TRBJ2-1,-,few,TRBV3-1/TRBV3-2,TGTGCCAGCAGCCAAGATGTTGGGGAGCAGTTCTTC,CASSQDVGEQFF
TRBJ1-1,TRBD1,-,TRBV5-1,TGCGCCAGCAGCGAAACAGGGGAAGGGAGGACTGAAGCTTTCTTT,CASSETGEGRTEAFF
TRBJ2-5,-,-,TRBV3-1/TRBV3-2,TGTGCCAGCAGCCTTTCGTACCAAGAGACCCAGTACTTC,CASSLSYQETQYF
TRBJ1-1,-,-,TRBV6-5,TGTGCCAGCAAAGACCTCATGAACACTGAAGCTTTCTTT,CASKDLMNTEAFF
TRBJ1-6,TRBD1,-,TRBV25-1,TGTGCCAGCTCCCTTAGGTGGGACAGTAAGGATTCACCCCTCCACTTT,CASSLRWDSKDSPLHF
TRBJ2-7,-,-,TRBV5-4,TGTGCCAGCAGCTTGGGGACCCTCAGCTCCTACGAGCAGTACTTC,CASSLGTLSSYEQYF
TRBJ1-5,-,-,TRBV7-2,TGTGCCAGCAGCTTAGAGGGTTCCGGGATGCGGCCCCAGCATTTT,CASSLEGSGMRPQHF
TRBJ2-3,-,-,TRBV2,TGTGCCAGCAGTGACAGACTAAGCACAGATACGCAGTATTTT,CASSDRLSTDTQYF
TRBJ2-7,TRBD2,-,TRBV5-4,TGTGCCAGCAGCTTCGTCGGGGAGGGCTACGAGCAGTACTTC,CASSFVGEGYEQYF
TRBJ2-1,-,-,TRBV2,TGTGCCAGCAGTACGGACAGCTACAATGAGCAGTTCTTC,CASSTDSYNEQFF
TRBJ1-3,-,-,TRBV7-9,TGTGCCAGCAGCTTGGGTGCTATCAAGGGGGGAAACACCATATATTTT,CASSLGAIKGGNTIYF
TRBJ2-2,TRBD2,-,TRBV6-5,TGTGCCAGCCGACTAGCGGGGGGAACCGGGGAGCTGTTTTTT,CASRLAGGTGELFF
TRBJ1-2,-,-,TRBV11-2,TGTGCCAGCAGCTTAGTCGATGCAGGGGCGGCTACCTTC,CASSLVDAGAATF
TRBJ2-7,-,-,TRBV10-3,TGTGCCATCCGGAAGGGAGGGAGGGACAAGGCTGGGATTCAAGGGGAGCAGTACTTC,CAIRKGGRDKAGIQGEQYF
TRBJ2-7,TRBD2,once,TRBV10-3,TGTGCCTCCGCAGGACTAGCGGAGGGCGAGCAGTACTTC,CASAGLAEGEQYF
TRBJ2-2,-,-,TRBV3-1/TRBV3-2,TGTGCCAGCAGCCAAGATCTGGGGGTACGGACCGGGGAGCTGTTTTTT,CASSQDLGVRTGELFF
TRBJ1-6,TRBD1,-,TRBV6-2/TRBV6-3,TGTGCCAGCAGTTATTTTTTCCGGGGGACAGTTTATAATTCACCCCTCCACTTT,CASSYFFRGTVYNSPLHF
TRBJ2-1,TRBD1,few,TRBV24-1,TGTGCCACCAGTGATCGACGGGACAGGGGAGGCAATGAGCAGTTCTTC,CATSDRRDRGGNEQFF
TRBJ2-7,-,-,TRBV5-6,TGTGCCAGCAGCAGGGGAAGGGGACGCTACGAGCAGTACTTC,CASSRGRGRYEQYF
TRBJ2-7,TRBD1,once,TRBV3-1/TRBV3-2,TGTGCCAGCAGCCCCCGGACAGGGGAAGGCGAGCAGTACTTC,CASSPRTGEGEQYF
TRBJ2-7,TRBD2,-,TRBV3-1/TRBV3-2,TGTGCCAGCAGCGCCTTAGCGGGAGTCTACGAGCAGTACTTC,CASSALAGVYEQYF
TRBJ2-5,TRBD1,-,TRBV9,TGTGCCAGCAGCATATCGACAGGGGGCGATGAGACCCAGTACTTC,CASSISTGGDETQYF
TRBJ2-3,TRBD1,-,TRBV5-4,TGTGCCAGCAGCACCCGGGACAGGGTCGGCACAGATACGCAGTATTTT,CASSTRDRVGTDTQYF
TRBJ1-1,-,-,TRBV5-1,TGCGCCAGCAGCTTAGACATGAACACTGAAGCTTTCTTT,CASSLDMNTEAFF
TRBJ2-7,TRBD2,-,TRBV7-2,TGTGCCAGCAGTAAGACTAGCGGGGGGGACGAGCAGTACTTC,CASSKTSGGDEQYF
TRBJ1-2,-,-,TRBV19,TGTGCCGCTTCCGGGACAACCTATATAAGGGATGGCTACACCTTC,CAASGTTYIRDGYTF
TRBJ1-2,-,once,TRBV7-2,TGTGCCAGCAGCTTAGTCGGGGGCTACACCTTC,CASSLVGGYTF
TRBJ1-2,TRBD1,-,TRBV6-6,TGTGCCAGCAGTTCCCGGACAGGGGAGGGTGGTGGCTACACCTTC,CASSSRTGEGGGYTF
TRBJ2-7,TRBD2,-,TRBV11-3,TGTGCCAGGGGTAGCGGGGAGGACTCCTACGAGCAGTACTTC,CARGSGEDSYEQYF
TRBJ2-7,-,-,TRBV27,TGTGCCAGCAGTTTTGTGTGGGGTAGTACCTACGAGCAGTACTTC,CASSFVWGSTYEQYF